The rows below give T cell receptor beta chains drawn from one sample of a study of OX40 agonist ivuxolimab in advanced cancers. Measured with immunoSEQ multiplex PCR; TCRdb has only the in-frame clones, and not every one. The table has about 14,000 clones, around 79% seen once. The specimen comprised CD4+ or CD8+ T cells sorted from blood, sampled in a trial of the OX40 agonist ivuxolimab. The receptors were gathered from an adult with an advanced solid tumor such as melanoma, head and neck, liver or kidney cancer. CDR3s include the opening cysteine and the closing phenylalanine or tryptophan. The D gene is left open where the match is weak. Clone sizes are given selectively: once, few, many, or a class where the clone is expanded.

CDR3aa	CDR3nt	v_gene	j_gene	d_gene	abundance	len
CASSLAPSGGPGETQYF	TGTGCCAGCAGCTTAGCGCCTAGCGGGGGGCCTGGAGAGACCCAGTACTTC	TRBV7-9	TRBJ2-5	TRBD2	NA	17
CSAWQGIYEQYF	TGCAGCGCGTGGCAGGGGATCTACGAGCAGTACTTC	TRBV29-1	TRBJ2-7	NA	NA	12
CASSLFVTGHHEQYF	TGTGCCAGCAGTTTATTCGTGACAGGGCACCACGAGCAGTACTTC	TRBV28	TRBJ2-7	TRBD1	NA	15
CATSTGASTDTQYF	TGTGCCACTTCGACAGGGGCCAGCACAGATACGCAGTATTTT	TRBV15	TRBJ2-3	TRBD1	NA	14
CASSQGGGWSSYEQYF	TGCGCCAGCAGCCAGGGCGGGGGGTGGAGCTCCTACGAGCAGTACTTC	TRBV4-1	TRBJ2-7	TRBD2	NA	16
CASSQDHRRPSTNEKLFF	TGCGCCAGCAGCCAAGATCACAGGCGACCCTCAACTAATGAAAAACTGTTTTTT	TRBV4-1	TRBJ1-4	NA	NA	18
CASSAEDHQETQYF	TGTGCCAGCAGTGCGGAAGATCACCAAGAGACCCAGTACTTC	TRBV5-4	TRBJ2-5	NA	NA	14
CASSLMVSGRALNTGELFF	TGTGCCAGCAGCTTAATGGTCAGCGGGAGGGCCTTAAACACCGGGGAGCTGTTTTTT	TRBV5-8	TRBJ2-2	TRBD2	NA	19
CASSQSPGEQFF	TGTGCCAGCAGCCAATCGCCAGGGGAGCAGTTCTTC	TRBV16	TRBJ2-1	NA	NA	12
CASSEGRGIETQYF	TGTGCCAGCAGTGAGGGGCGGGGTATAGAGACCCAGTACTTC	TRBV2	TRBJ2-5	NA	medium-sized	14
CASSYRKVTSGSLYEQYF	TGTGCCAGCAGTTACCGGAAGGTGACTAGCGGGAGCCTCTACGAGCAGTACTTC	TRBV27	TRBJ2-7	TRBD2	NA	18
CASSVEDRTNEKLFF	TGTGCCAGCAGCGTAGAGGACAGAACTAATGAAAAACTGTTTTTT	TRBV9	TRBJ1-4	NA	NA	15
CASSRPGPSSYEQYF	TGTGCCAGCAGCCGGCCGGGACCGAGCTCCTACGAGCAGTACTTC	TRBV11-2	TRBJ2-7	NA	NA	15
CASSEFYEQYF	TGCGCCAGCAGCGAGTTCTACGAGCAGTACTTC	TRBV10-2	TRBJ2-7	NA	NA	11
CASTASGGRTDTQYF	TGTGCCAGCACCGCTAGCGGGGGGCGCACAGATACGCAGTATTTT	TRBV6-1	TRBJ2-3	TRBD2	NA	15
CASSKTGARNTEAFF	TGTGCCAGTAGTAAGACAGGGGCTAGGAACACTGAAGCTTTCTTT	TRBV19	TRBJ1-1	TRBD1	NA	15
CSVPAYTEAFF	TGCAGCGTTCCGGCCTACACTGAAGCTTTCTTT	TRBV29-1	TRBJ1-1	NA	few	11
CASSQDPPGYGYTF	TGCGCCAGCAGCCAAGATCCCCCGGGCTATGGCTACACCTTC	TRBV4-1	TRBJ1-2	NA	NA	14
CASSSGQVIEAFF	TGTGCCAGCAGTTCGGGACAGGTTATTGAAGCTTTCTTT	TRBV27	TRBJ1-1	TRBD1	NA	13
CAWSEENIQYF	TGTGCCTGGAGTGAGGAAAACATTCAGTACTTC	TRBV30	TRBJ2-4	NA	once	11
CASRPTGTGTSYEQYF	TGTGCCAGCAGGCCCACCGGGACAGGGACATCCTACGAGCAGTACTTC	TRBV28	TRBJ2-7	TRBD1	few	16
CASRNREDGELFF	TGTGCCAGCAGGAACAGGGAGGACGGGGAGCTGTTTTTT	TRBV5-4	TRBJ2-2	NA	NA	13
CASSLGDRINQPQHF	TGTGCCAGCAGCTTGGGGGACAGGATCAATCAGCCCCAGCATTTT	TRBV5-7	TRBJ1-5	TRBD1	NA	15
CATSRGTGSPGNEQFF	TGTGCCACCAGCAGAGGAACCGGGTCCCCGGGGAATGAGCAGTTCTTC	TRBV15	TRBJ2-1	NA	NA	16
CASSLVGTSYEQYF	TGCGCCAGCAGCTTAGTGGGGACCTCCTACGAGCAGTACTTC	TRBV5-1	TRBJ2-7	NA	NA	14
CASSEGPSSYNSPLHF	TGCGCCAGCAGTGAGGGACCGAGCTCCTATAATTCACCCCTCCACTTT	TRBV10-2	TRBJ1-6	NA	NA	16
CASSSTALNTGELFF	TGTGCCAGCAGCTCGACAGCTTTGAACACCGGGGAGCTGTTTTTT	TRBV7-3	TRBJ2-2	NA	NA	15
CASSIQGANYGYTF	TGTGCCAGTAGTATCCAGGGGGCCAACTATGGCTACACCTTC	TRBV19	TRBJ1-2	TRBD1	NA	14
CASSSETGPPYEQYF	TGTGCCAGCAGCTCGGAGACAGGGCCCCCCTACGAGCAGTACTTC	TRBV7-8	TRBJ2-7	TRBD1	few	15
CASSPFVGVLMNTEAFF	TGTGCCAGTAGTCCTTTCGTAGGAGTACTAATGAACACTGAAGCTTTCTTT	TRBV19	TRBJ1-1	NA	medium-sized	17
CASRGHAETQYF	TGTGCCAGCAGGGGACATGCGGAGACCCAGTACTTC	TRBV6-6	TRBJ2-5	NA	NA	12
CASSTPGTQAYTQYF	TGTGCCAGCAGTACCCCGGGGACACAAGCTTATACGCAGTATTTT	TRBV2	TRBJ2-3	NA	NA	15
CASSLLSGPGYTF	TGCGCCAGCAGCCTGCTTTCCGGTCCTGGCTACACCTTC	TRBV5-1	TRBJ1-2	NA	NA	13
CASSPNPLYEQYF	TGTGCCAGCAGCCCAAACCCCCTGTACGAGCAGTACTTC	TRBV27	TRBJ2-7	NA	NA	13
CASSSGQSTDTQYF	TGTGCCAGCAGCTCGGGACAGAGCACAGATACGCAGTATTTT	TRBV7-8	TRBJ2-3	TRBD1	NA	14
CASSLTSTGGPTYGYTF	TGTGCCAGCAGCTTAACCTCTACAGGGGGCCCTACCTATGGCTACACCTTC	TRBV7-9	TRBJ1-2	TRBD1	NA	17
CASSLLGVAGYEQFF	TGTGCCAGCAGCTTGCTAGGGGTAGCGGGGTATGAGCAGTTCTTC	TRBV5-6	TRBJ2-1	TRBD2	NA	15
CASSLRLGFQETQYF	TGTGCCAGCAGCTTACGCCTGGGGTTCCAAGAGACCCAGTACTTC	TRBV6-5	TRBJ2-5	NA	once	15
CASSPGETQYF	TGTGCCAGCAGCCCTGGGGAGACCCAGTACTTC	TRBV11-2	TRBJ2-5	NA	NA	11
CASSIDEGEQYF	TGTGCCAGTAGTATAGATGAGGGGGAGCAGTACTTC	TRBV19	TRBJ2-7	NA	NA	12
CASSSRGSTEAFF	TGTGCCAGCAGCTCTCGGGGGTCCACTGAAGCTTTCTTT	TRBV7-9	TRBJ1-1	NA	NA	13
CATSTRDAQETQYF	TGTGCCACCAGCACCAGGGACGCTCAAGAGACCCAGTACTTC	TRBV15	TRBJ2-5	NA	NA	14
CATTDPGTGELFF	TGTGCCACCACAGATCCGGGCACCGGGGAGCTGTTTTTT	TRBV15	TRBJ2-2	NA	NA	13
CASSIQGRPSGANVLTF	TGTGCCAGTAGTATCCAAGGACGGCCCTCTGGGGCCAACGTCCTGACTTTC	TRBV19	TRBJ2-6	NA	once	17
CASSPGTVDTEAFF	TGTGCCAGTAGTCCCGGGACAGTGGACACTGAAGCTTTCTTT	TRBV19	TRBJ1-1	TRBD1	NA	14
CASSTGLAGIPTGELFF	TGTGCCAGCAGCACAGGACTAGCGGGAATCCCCACCGGGGAGCTGTTTTTT	TRBV5-4	TRBJ2-2	TRBD2	NA	17
CASRLAGPSYNEQFF	TGTGCCAGCAGGTTAGCGGGGCCCTCCTACAATGAGCAGTTCTTC	TRBV2	TRBJ2-1	TRBD2	once	15
CASGSGPGTNSPLHF	TGTGCCAGCGGATCCGGACCAGGGACTAATTCACCCCTCCACTTT	TRBV6-5	TRBJ1-6	NA	NA	15
CASSQELLGISAYEQYF	TGCGCCAGCAGCCAAGAACTCCTCGGGATCTCTGCCTACGAGCAGTACTTC	TRBV4-3	TRBJ2-7	NA	NA	17
CASSSPIRIGHGEQFF	TGTGCCAGCAGTTCGCCGATACGGATTGGTCATGGCGAGCAGTTCTTC	TRBV27	TRBJ2-1	NA	NA	16
CASSLAYDSNYGYTF	TGTGCCAGCAGCTTGGCCTACGACAGTAACTATGGCTACACCTTC	TRBV5-6	TRBJ1-2	NA	NA	15
CASSQGDYSNQPQHF	TGTGCCAGCAGCCAGGGCGATTATAGCAATCAGCCCCAGCATTTT	TRBV4-2	TRBJ1-5	NA	NA	15
CASSFDSYTEAFF	TGTGCCAGCAGTTTTGACAGCTACACTGAAGCTTTCTTT	TRBV7-6	TRBJ1-1	NA	medium-sized	13
CASSGGQGTYGYTF	TGTGCCAGCTCCGGGGGACAGGGGACATATGGCTACACCTTC	TRBV27	TRBJ1-2	TRBD1	NA	14
CASSLGDHAFF	TGTGCCAGCAGCTTGGGGGACCATGCTTTCTTT	TRBV5-6	TRBJ1-1	NA	NA	11
CASSHISAGGSSYNEQFF	TGCGCCAGCAGCCATATTTCAGCGGGAGGGAGCTCCTACAATGAGCAGTTCTTC	TRBV4-1	TRBJ2-1	TRBD2	NA	18
CASSPTRDRGYEQYF	TGTGCCAGCAGCCCCACCCGGGACAGGGGGTACGAGCAGTACTTC	TRBV27	TRBJ2-7	TRBD1	NA	15
CASSTGYYGYTF	TGTGCCAGCAGTACAGGGTACTATGGCTACACCTTC	TRBV28	TRBJ1-2	NA	NA	12
CASRPWDPNTEAFF	TGTGCCAGCAGGCCCTGGGATCCCAACACTGAAGCTTTCTTT	TRBV7-9	TRBJ1-1	NA	once	14